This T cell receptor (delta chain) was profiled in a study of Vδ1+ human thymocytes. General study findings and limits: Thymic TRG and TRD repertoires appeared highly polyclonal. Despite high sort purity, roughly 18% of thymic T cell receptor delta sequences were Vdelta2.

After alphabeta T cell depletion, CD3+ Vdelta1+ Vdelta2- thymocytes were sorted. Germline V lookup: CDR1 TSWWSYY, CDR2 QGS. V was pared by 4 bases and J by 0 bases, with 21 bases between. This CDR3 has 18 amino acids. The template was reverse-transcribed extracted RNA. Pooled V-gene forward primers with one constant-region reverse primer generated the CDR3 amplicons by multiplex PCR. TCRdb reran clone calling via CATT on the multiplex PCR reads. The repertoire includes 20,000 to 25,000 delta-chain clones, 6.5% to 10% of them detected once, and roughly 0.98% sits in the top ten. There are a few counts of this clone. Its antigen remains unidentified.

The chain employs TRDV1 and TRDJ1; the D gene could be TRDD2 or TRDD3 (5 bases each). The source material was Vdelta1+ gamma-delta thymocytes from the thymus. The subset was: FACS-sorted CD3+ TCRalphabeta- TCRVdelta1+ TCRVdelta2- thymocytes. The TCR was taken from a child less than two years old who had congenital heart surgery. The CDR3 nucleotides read TGTGCTCTTGGGGGAAACTTCCCCGGGACGGGGGACACCGATAAACTCATCTTT. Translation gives CALGGNFPGTGDTDKLIF.